The clone carrying this T cell receptor beta chain has a handful of counts. Its antigen remains unknown. The assay was carried out at the deep level. The data were produced by immunoSEQ multiplex PCR, yet TCRdb's version contains in-frame clones alone and is incomplete. The sample has about 2.1 million clones, around 93% seen once. Positive CCR7 selection of CD45RO-negative cells yielded the naive CD8 cells, and terminally differentiated effector memory CD45RA+ cells were excluded. CDR1 and CDR2 from the germline V gene are SGHDN and FVKESK. Trimming pared 0 bases from V and 8 bases from J, leaving 19 bases between. This CDR3 has 16 amino acids. The data belong to a study of shared clonotypes between healthy human individuals. Study conclusions and caveats: Donors were few, which limited the genetic and exposure-history diversity represented. Richness estimates generally favored naive over memory subsets. Against clonotypes common to all four donors, non-shared ones had lower generation probabilities.

The chain carries TRBV14 and TRBJ1-2; no definite D call. Input material: naive CD8+ T cells from PBMCs. The sequence was obtained from a man between 18 and 35 years old in good health. Some clones in this sample may be carry-over from other donors' samples. This CDR3 reads CASSQDRFRPGIGYTF. The CDR3 region has the DNA TGTGCCAGCAGCCAAGATCGATTCCGGCCGGGTATCGGCTACACCTTC.